This is a list of T cell receptor beta chains from one sample in a study of blood T cell repertoires in COVID-19. The table came from immunoSEQ multiplex PCR; TCRdb's copy has only in-frame clones and leaves some out. The sample includes fewer than 300,000 clones, 75% to 90% of them seen just once. Input material: peripheral blood. The receptors here all came from a woman in her thirties or forties who had recovered from COVID-19. CDR3s include the opening cysteine and the closing phenylalanine or tryptophan.

V: TRBV5-1
J: TRBJ2-1
CDR3: CASRKYGTGSYNEQFF

V: TRBV15
J: TRBJ2-5
CDR3: CATSRDAVFQETQYF

V: TRBV2
J: TRBJ2-1
CDR3: CASRPASGTYNEQFF

V: TRBV2
J: TRBJ1-6
CDR3: CASSVTDRVSPLHF

V: TRBV7-9
J: TRBJ1-6
CDR3: CASSLARSAGDNSPLHF

V: TRBV5-6
J: TRBJ2-1
CDR3: CASSALGAGTHNEQFF

V: TRBV11-2
J: TRBJ2-7
CDR3: CASSLRSTVDYEQYF

V: TRBV13
J: TRBJ2-1
CDR3: CASSSPGQQFQGAPSSYNEQFF

V: TRBV28
J: TRBJ2-1
CDR3: CASSQGGLAGGSYNEQFF

V: TRBV4-1
J: TRBJ1-1
CDR3: CASSHRKGPVMNTEAFF

V: TRBV4-3
J: TRBJ2-1
CDR3: CASSQEVGTSGALSSYNEQFF

V: TRBV4-3
J: TRBJ1-2
CDR3: CASSQDRTGRRGYTF

V: TRBV4-3
J: TRBJ1-2
CDR3: CASSQDPGEGYTF

V: TRBV5-4
J: TRBJ2-5
CDR3: CASSLVGTVGETQYF

V: TRBV3-1/TRBV3-2
J: TRBJ2-5
CDR3: CASSEIQGTSARETQYF

V: TRBV7-2
J: TRBJ2-1
CDR3: CASNTDFSGGGEFF

V: TRBV19
J: TRBJ2-4
CDR3: CASSLFENIQYF

V: TRBV27
J: TRBJ2-1
CDR3: CASSSGGSLQNEQFF

V: TRBV15
J: TRBJ1-1
CDR3: CATSREGGNTEAFF

V: TRBV10-2
J: TRBJ1-1
CDR3: CASRDRENTEAFF

V: TRBV11-1
J: TRBJ1-1
CDR3: CASSLARGSTEAFF

V: TRBV10-1
J: TRBJ1-2
CDR3: CASSRDRVGYTF

V: TRBV4-3
J: TRBJ1-4
CDR3: CASSQGLATNEKLFF

V: TRBV7-9
J: TRBJ2-3
CDR3: CASRTWGGHPSGTQYF